One and the same sample provided the 6 T cell receptor beta chains below, sequenced in a study of cytomegalovirus exposure and HLA in healthy donors. This PCR relied on a set of 60 Vbeta primers and 13 Jbeta primers. The method was immunoSEQ multiplex PCR; TCRdb's version includes in-frame clones alone and lacks a portion of them. The repertoire consists of some 100,000 clones, with about four fifths occurring once and the leading ten covering 14%. The specimen sequenced was PBMCs. The receptors were gathered from a woman between 70 and 85 years old in good health and CMV-seropositive.

The genes are TRBV14 and TRBJ2-5; possible D gene TRBD1, 5 bases. CDR1 is SGHDN, CDR2 FVKESK, per germline. The CDR3 loop spans 15 amino acids. V was cut by 4 bases and J by 5 bases, with 17 bases left in between. DNA of the CDR3: TGTGCCAGCAGCCCCCTTCGACAGACTGGGGAGACCCAGTACTTC. It specifies CASSPLRQTGETQYF.

The rearrangement joins TRBV4-3 to TRBJ1-3; D not resolved. Trimming removed 1 base at V and 0 bases at J, with 7 bases between. Germline CDR1 and CDR2: LGHNA and YSLEER. The CDR3 spans 15 residues. The CDR3 reads CASSQVVGSGNTIYF. CDR3 coding DNA: TGCGCCAGCAGCCAAGTCGTCGGCTCTGGAAACACCATATATTTT.

The chain recombines TRBV7-8 with TRBJ1-5, with D possibly being TRBD1 (6 bases). The CDR3 covers 15 residues. Trimming took 0 bases from V and 11 from J, leaving 17 bases between them. Germline V gene sequence: CDR1 SGHVS, CDR2 FQNEAQ. The CDR3 bases are TGTGCCAGCAGCTTAGCCCGGCCTGACCAGGGGACCCAGCATTTT. Translated, it gives CASSLARPDQGTQHF.

The J gene is TRBJ2-6, the V gene TRBV27; 7 bases line up with TRBD2. Germline loops: CDR1 MNHEY, CDR2 SMNVEV (reference sequence). J gave up 4 bases and V 5 bases, and 5 bases lay outside the gene matches. This CDR3 region has 15 residues. The DNA for the CDR3 is TGTGCCAGCAGTCACCGGGGGGTCGGGGCCAACGTCCTGACTTTC. It is translated as CASSHRGVGANVLTF. Supplemented by reference TRBV27 and TRBJ2-6, the full variable domain reads EAQVTQNPRYLITVTGKKLTVTCSQNMNHEYMSWYRQDPGLGLRQIYYSMNVEVTDKGDVPEGYKVSRKEKRNFPLILESPSPNQTSLYFCASSHRGVGANVLTFGAGSRLTVL.

Notes on this clone: Compared with germline, one end of the junction differs, possibly owing to a read error. CDR3 in amino acids: CAISPEGNQPQHF. The CDR3 DNA reads as TGTGCCATCAGCCCCGAGGGCAACCAGCCCCAGCATTTT. J is TRBJ1-5 and V is TRBV10-3; D uncertain. The CDR3 loop spans 13 amino acids. Germline CDR1 is ENHRY and CDR2 is SYGVKD.

J is TRBJ2-5 and V is TRBV19; D might be TRBD1 (5 bases). The CDR3 is 15 amino acids. Germline values: CDR1 LNHDA, CDR2 SQIVND (reference sequence). The germline V and J ends were trimmed by 3 bases and 5 bases, with 16 bases remaining between them. CDR3 nucleotide sequence: TGTGCCAGTAGTATGCGGACACCCCTGGGGGAGACCCAGTACTTC. As protein: CASSMRTPLGETQYF.